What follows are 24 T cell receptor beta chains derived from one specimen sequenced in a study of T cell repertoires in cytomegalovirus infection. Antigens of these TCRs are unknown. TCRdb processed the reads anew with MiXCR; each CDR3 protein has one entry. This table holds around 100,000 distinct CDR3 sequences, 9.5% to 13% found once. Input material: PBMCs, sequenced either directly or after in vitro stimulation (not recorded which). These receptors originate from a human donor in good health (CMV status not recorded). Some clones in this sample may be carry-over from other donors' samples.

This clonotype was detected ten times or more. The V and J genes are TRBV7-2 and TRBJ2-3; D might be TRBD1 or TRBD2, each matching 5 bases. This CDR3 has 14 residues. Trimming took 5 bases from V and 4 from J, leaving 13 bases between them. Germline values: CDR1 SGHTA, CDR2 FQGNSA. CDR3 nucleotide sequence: TGTGCCAGCAGCACCGGGGCAGCCGCAGATACGCAGTATTTT. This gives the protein CASSTGAAADTQYF.

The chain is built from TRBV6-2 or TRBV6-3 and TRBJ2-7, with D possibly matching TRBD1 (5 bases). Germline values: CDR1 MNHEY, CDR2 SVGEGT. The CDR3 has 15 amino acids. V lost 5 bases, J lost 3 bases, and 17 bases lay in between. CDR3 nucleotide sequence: TGTGCCAGCAGTCCGTCGAAGGGGCAGCTCTACGAGCAGTACTTC. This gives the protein CASSPSKGQLYEQYF.

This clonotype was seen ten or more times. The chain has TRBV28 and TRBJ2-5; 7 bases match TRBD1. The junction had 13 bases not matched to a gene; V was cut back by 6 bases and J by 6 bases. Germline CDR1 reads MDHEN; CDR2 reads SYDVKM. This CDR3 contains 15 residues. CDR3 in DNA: TGTGCCAGCAGCGTGCCGACAGGGAACACACAGACCCAGTACTTC. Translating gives CASSVPTGNTQTQYF.

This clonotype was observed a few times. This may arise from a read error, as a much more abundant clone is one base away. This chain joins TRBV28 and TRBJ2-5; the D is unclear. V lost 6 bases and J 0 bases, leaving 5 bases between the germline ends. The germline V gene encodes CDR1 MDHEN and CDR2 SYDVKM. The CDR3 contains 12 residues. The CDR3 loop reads CASRSYQETQYF. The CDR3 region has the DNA TGTGCCAGCAGATCGTACCAAGAGACCCAGTACTTC.

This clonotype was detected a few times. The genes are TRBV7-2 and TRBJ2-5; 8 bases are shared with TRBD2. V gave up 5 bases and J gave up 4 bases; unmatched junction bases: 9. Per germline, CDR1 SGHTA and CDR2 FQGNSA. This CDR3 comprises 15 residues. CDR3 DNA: TGTGCCAGCAGCCTCACAGCGGGAGCCCGAGAGACCCAGTACTTC. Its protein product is CASSLTAGARETQYF.

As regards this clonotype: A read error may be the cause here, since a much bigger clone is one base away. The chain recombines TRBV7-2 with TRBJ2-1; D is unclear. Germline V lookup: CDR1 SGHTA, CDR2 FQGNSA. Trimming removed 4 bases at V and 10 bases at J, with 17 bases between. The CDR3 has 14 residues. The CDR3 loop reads CASSSVTGAREQFF. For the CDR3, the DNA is TGTGCCAGCAGCTCGGTAACTGGCGCGAGGGAGCAGTTCTTC.

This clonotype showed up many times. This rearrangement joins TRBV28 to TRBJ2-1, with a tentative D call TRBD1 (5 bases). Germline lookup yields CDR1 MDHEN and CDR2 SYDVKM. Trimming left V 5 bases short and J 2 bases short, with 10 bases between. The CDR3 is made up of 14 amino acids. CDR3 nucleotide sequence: TGTGCCAGCAGTCCTAACAGGCCCTACAATGAGCAGTTCTTC. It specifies CASSPNRPYNEQFF.

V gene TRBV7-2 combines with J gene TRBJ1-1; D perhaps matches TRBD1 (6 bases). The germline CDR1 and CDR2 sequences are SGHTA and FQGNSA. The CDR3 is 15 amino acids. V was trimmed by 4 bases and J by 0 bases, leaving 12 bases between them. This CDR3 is CASSWAGALNTEAFF. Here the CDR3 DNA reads TGTGCCAGCAGCTGGGCGGGGGCCTTGAACACTGAAGCTTTCTTT. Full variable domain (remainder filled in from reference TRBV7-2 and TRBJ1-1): GAGVSQSPSNKVTEKGKDVELRCDPISGHTALYWYRQSLGQGLEFLIYFQGNSAPDKSGLPSDRFSAERTGGSVSTLTIQRTQQEDSAVYLCASSWAGALNTEAFFGQGTRLTVV.

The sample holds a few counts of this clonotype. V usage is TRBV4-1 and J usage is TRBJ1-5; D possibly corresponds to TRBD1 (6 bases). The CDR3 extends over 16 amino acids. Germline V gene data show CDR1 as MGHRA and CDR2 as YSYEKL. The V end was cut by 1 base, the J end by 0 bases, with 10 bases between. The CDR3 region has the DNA TGCGCCAGCAGCCAAGGTAACAGGGATAGCAATCAGCCCCAGCATTTT. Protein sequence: CASSQGNRDSNQPQHF.

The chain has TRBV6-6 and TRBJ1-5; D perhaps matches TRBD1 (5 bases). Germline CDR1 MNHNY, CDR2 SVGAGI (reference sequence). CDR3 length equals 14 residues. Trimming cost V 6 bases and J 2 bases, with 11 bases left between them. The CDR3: CASRVRGGNQPQHF. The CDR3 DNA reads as TGTGCCAGCAGAGTGAGGGGTGGCAATCAGCCCCAGCATTTT.

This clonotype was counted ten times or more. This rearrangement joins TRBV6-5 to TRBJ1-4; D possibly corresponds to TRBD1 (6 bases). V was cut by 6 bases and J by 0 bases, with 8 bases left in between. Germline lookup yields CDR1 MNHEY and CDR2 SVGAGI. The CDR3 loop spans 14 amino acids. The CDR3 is CASSRTATNEKLFF. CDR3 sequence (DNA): TGTGCCAGCAGCCGGACAGCAACTAATGAAAAACTGTTTTTT.

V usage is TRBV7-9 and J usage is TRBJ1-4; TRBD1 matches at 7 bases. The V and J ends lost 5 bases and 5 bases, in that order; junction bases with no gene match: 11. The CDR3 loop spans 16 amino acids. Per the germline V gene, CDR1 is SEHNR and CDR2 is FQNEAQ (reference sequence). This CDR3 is CASSPPQGTENEKLFF. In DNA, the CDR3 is TGTGCCAGCAGCCCCCCCCAAGGGACAGAAAATGAAAAACTGTTTTTT.

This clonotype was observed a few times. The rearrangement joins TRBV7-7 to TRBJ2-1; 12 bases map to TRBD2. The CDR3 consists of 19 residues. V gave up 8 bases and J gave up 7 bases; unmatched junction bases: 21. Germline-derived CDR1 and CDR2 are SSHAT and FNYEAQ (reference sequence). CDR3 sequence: CASPYRASGRAIGGNEQFF. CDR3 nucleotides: TGTGCCAGCCCCTATCGGGCTAGCGGGAGGGCCATCGGAGGGAATGAGCAGTTCTTC.

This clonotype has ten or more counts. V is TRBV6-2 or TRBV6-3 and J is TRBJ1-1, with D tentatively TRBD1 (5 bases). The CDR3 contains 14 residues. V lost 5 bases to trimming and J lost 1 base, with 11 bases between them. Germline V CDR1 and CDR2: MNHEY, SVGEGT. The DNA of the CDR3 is TGTGCCAGCAGTCCCCCGGGGCCGAACACTGAAGCTTTCTTT. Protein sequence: CASSPPGPNTEAFF.

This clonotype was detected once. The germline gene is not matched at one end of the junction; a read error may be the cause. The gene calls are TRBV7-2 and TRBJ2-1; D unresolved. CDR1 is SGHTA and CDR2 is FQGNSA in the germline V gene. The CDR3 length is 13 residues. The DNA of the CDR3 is TGTGTCAGCAGCGCGTTCTCCTACAATGAGCAGTTCTTC. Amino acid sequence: CVSSAFSYNEQFF.

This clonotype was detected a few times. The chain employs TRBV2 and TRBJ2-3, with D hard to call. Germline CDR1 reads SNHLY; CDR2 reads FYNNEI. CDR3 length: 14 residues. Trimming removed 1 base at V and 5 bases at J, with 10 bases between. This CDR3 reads CASSEGSKRDTQYF. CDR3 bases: TGTGCCAGCAGTGAAGGGTCAAAAAGAGATACGCAGTATTTT.

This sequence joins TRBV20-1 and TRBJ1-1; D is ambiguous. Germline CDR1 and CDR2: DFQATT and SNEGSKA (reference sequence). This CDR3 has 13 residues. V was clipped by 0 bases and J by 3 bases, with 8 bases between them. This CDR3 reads CSARDNRDTEAFF. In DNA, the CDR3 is TGCAGTGCTAGAGATAACCGGGACACTGAAGCTTTCTTT.

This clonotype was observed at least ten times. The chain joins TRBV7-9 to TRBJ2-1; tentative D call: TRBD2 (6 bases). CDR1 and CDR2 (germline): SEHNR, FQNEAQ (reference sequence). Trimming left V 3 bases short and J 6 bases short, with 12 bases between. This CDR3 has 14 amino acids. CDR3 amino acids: CASSFSGTVNEQFF. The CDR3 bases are TGTGCCAGCAGCTTTTCCGGGACTGTCAATGAGCAGTTCTTC.

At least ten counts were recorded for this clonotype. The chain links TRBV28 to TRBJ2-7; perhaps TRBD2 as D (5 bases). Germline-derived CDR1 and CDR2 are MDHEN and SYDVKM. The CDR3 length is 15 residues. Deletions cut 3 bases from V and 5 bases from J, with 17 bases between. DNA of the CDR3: TGTGCCAGCAGTTTTCTATCTGGAGGTGGCGACGAGCAGTACTTC. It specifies CASSFLSGGGDEQYF.

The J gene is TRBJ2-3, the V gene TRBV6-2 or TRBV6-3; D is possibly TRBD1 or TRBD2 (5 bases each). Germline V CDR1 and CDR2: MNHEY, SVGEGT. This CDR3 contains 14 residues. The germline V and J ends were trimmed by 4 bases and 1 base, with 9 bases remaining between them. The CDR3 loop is CASSSSGRTDTQYF. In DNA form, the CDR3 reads TGTGCCAGCAGTTCCTCGGGACGCACAGATACGCAGTATTTT.

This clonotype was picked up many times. This CDR3 is CASRGQGGSSPLHF. In DNA form, the CDR3 reads TGTGCCAGCAGAGGACAGGGAGGAAGCTCACCCCTCCACTTT. The gene calls are TRBV7-2 and TRBJ1-6; 8 bases agree with TRBD1. Germline V gene sequence: CDR1 SGHTA, CDR2 FQGNSA. This CDR3 is 14 amino acids long. V shed 6 bases and J 10 bases; nucleotides not matched to a gene: 8.

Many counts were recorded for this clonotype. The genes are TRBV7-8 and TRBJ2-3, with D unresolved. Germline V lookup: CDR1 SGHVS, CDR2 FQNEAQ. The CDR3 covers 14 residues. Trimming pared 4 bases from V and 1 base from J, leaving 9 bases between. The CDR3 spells CASSWKQGTDTQYF. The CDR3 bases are TGTGCCAGCAGCTGGAAGCAGGGCACAGATACGCAGTATTTT.

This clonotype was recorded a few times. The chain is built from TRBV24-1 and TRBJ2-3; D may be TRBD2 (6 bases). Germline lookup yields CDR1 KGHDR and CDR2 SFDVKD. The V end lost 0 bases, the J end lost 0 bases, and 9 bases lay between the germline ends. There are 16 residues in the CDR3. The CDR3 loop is CATSDLVAASTDTQYF. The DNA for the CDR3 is TGTGCCACCAGTGATTTGGTAGCGGCTAGCACAGATACGCAGTATTTT.

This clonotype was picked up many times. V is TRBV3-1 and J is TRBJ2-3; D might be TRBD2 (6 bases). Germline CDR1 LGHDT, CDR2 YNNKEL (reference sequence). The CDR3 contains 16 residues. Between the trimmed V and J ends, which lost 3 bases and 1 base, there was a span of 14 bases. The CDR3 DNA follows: TGTGCCAGCAGCCATTTTTACGGGAGTGGCACAGATACGCAGTATTTT. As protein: CASSHFYGSGTDTQYF.